What follows are 11 T cell receptor beta chains derived from one specimen sequenced in a study of blood T cell repertoires in COVID-19. Clones were sequenced by immunoSEQ multiplex PCR, and TCRdb holds only the in-frame ones, with some missing. The sample lists 48,000 or so clones; around 85% were seen once. The sequenced material came from peripheral blood. Every receptor here comes from a woman between 55 and 75 years old with acute or convalescent COVID-19.

The V and J genes are TRBV5-1 and TRBJ1-2, with 8 bases fitting TRBD1. From germline, CDR1 is SGHRS and CDR2 YFSETQ. The CDR3 covers 13 residues. After removal of 4 bases from V and 10 bases from J, the junction contained 9 bases not matched to a gene. The DNA of the CDR3 is TGCGCCAGCAGCCCGGCAGGGGGCTACCTCTACACCTTC. This codes for CASSPAGGYLYTF.

CDR3 sequence reads: CASRQRQADEKLFF. For the CDR3, the DNA is TGTGCCAGCAGACAAAGACAGGCTGATGAAAAACTGTTTTTT. The genes are TRBV3-1 (or the pseudogene TRBV3-2) and TRBJ1-4; TRBD1 might be the D (6 bases). The CDR3 consists of 14 residues. Germline V gene data show CDR1 as LGHDT and CDR2 as YNNKEL (reference sequence). V was cut by 6 bases and J by 6 bases, with 14 bases left in between.

The chain combines TRBV5-4 with TRBJ2-5; 9 bases are a match to TRBD1. V shed 2 bases, J shed 0 bases, and the junction held 5 bases outside the gene matches. Germline CDR1 is SGHNT and CDR2 is YYREEE (reference sequence). The CDR3 consists of 16 residues. As DNA, the CDR3 is TGTGCCAGCAGCTTTGGGGACAGGGTAGACCAAGAGACCCAGTACTTC. Amino acids: CASSFGDRVDQETQYF.

The V gene is TRBV3-1 (or the pseudogene TRBV3-2), the J gene TRBJ2-3, with 7 nucleotides matching TRBD1. In germline, CDR1 is LGHDT, CDR2 YNNKEL (reference sequence). CDR3 length: 15 residues. V lost 8 bases, J lost 0 bases, and 8 bases stayed unmatched. The CDR3 region has the DNA TGTGCCAGCGGGACAGTTGCCCCTAGCACAGATACGCAGTATTTT. Amino acid sequence: CASGTVAPSTDTQYF.

The chain links TRBV11-2 to TRBJ2-1, with 8 bases matching TRBD2. Germline values: CDR1 SGHAT, CDR2 FQNNGV. The CDR3 length is 15 residues. Unmatched junction bases numbered 7, after V lost 5 bases and J lost 4 bases. CDR3 nucleotides: TGTGCCAGCAGCAAGTCGGTAGCGGGATACAATGAGCAGTTCTTC. Translated: CASSKSVAGYNEQFF.

The chain combines TRBV18 with TRBJ2-5; 14 bases are a match to TRBD2. V was clipped by 0 bases and J by 4 bases; unmatched bases: 7. This CDR3 contains 18 residues. Germline V CDR1 and CDR2: KGHSH, LQKENI. This chain's CDR3 is CASSPPLGLAGAGETQYF. CDR3 DNA sequence: TGTGCCAGCTCACCACCTTTGGGACTAGCGGGAGCGGGAGAGACCCAGTACTTC.

A few counts support this clone. The chain uses TRBV7-8 and TRBJ2-5; D is ambiguous. Per germline, CDR1 SGHVS and CDR2 FQNEAQ. The germline V and J ends were trimmed by 5 bases and 4 bases, with 23 bases remaining between them. This CDR3 is 17 amino acids long. The CDR3 nucleotides read TGTGCCAGCAGCCCGCGGTTTAAGCGACCTCATGTAGAGACCCAGTACTTC. Translation gives CASSPRFKRPHVETQYF.

The rearrangement uses TRBV9 and TRBJ1-4; 8 nucleotides align to TRBD1. CDR3 size: 16 residues. Germline V gene sequence: CDR1 SGDLS, CDR2 YYNGEE. V lost 0 bases to trimming and J lost 7 bases; unmatched junction nucleotides: 8. CDR3 coding DNA: TGTGCCAGCAGCGTAGCCGTAGGACAGGGCGGTGAAAAACTGTTTTTT. Amino acids: CASSVAVGQGGEKLFF. The complete variable domain, with remaining parts taken from reference TRBV9 and TRBJ1-4, reads DSGVTQTPKHLITATGQRVTLRCSPRSGDLSVYWYQQSLDQGLQFLIQYYNGEERAKGNILERFSAQQFPDLHSELNLSSLELGDSALYFCASSVAVGQGGEKLFFGSGTQLSVL.

In this sample, this clone turned up a few times. This chain connects TRBV2 to TRBJ1-2, with 7 bases matching TRBD1. V lost 8 bases and J lost 4; bases outside the gene matches: 7. The CDR3 runs 13 residues. Germline CDR1 and CDR2: SNHLY and FYNNEI. CDR3 loop: CASGTTGTYGYTF. The CDR3 region has the DNA TGTGCCAGCGGAACGACAGGGACCTATGGCTACACCTTC.

The chain is built from TRBV29-1 and TRBJ2-2; TRBD2 is a possible D gene (7 bases). V lost 4 bases and J lost 7, with 25 bases in between. The germline V gene has CDR1 SQVTM and CDR2 ANQGSEA. The CDR3 consists of 17 residues. CDR3 residues: CSVVTRKARGGHGELFF. The CDR3 nucleotides read TGCAGCGTTGTAACCCGGAAAGCGAGGGGGGGTCACGGGGAGCTGTTTTTT.

The chain combines TRBV27 with TRBJ2-7; TRBD2 agrees at 7 bases. Germline V gives CDR1 MNHEY, CDR2 SMNVEV (reference sequence). The length of the CDR3 is 14 residues. Trimming at V came to 0 bases and at J to 4 bases, leaving 3 bases not matched to a gene. The CDR3 is CASSLSGTTYEQYF. CDR3 nucleotide sequence: TGTGCCAGCAGTTTATCGGGGACTACTTACGAGCAGTACTTC.